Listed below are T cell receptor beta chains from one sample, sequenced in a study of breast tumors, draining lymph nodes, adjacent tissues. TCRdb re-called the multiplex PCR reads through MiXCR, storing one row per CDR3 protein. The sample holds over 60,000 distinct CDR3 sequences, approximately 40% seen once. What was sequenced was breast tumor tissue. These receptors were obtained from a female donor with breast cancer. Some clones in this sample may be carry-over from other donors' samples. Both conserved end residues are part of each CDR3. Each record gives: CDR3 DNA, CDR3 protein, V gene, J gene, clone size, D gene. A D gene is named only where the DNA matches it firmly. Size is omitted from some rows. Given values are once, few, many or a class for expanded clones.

DNA: TGTGCCAGCAGTTACGCCCGGGACAGGGGACACTACGAGCAGTACTTC
CDR3: CASSYARDRGHYEQYF
V: TRBV6-2/TRBV6-3
J: TRBJ2-7
size: many
D: TRBD1

DNA: TGTGCCAGCAGGCACCCGTCGGGATCCGAGCAGTACTTC
CDR3: CASRHPSGSEQYF
V: TRBV6-5
J: TRBJ2-7
size: many
D: .

DNA: TGCAGTACTGTAGCACCTAGAAGTAGCACAGATACGCAGTATTTT
CDR3: CSTVAPRSSTDTQYF
V: TRBV20-1
J: TRBJ2-3
size: .
D: .

DNA: TGTGCCAGCAGTTTGGGTCAGGCTGGAAACACCATATATTTT
CDR3: CASSLGQAGNTIYF
V: TRBV28
J: TRBJ1-3
size: many
D: .

DNA: TGTGCCAGCAGCCCTCCGGGATATTCACCCCTCCACTTT
CDR3: CASSPPGYSPLHF
V: TRBV7-8
J: TRBJ1-6
size: .
D: .

DNA: TGTGCCTGCAGCTTGGTTCAGTCACAAGAGACCCAGTACTTC
CDR3: CACSLVQSQETQYF
V: TRBV5-4
J: TRBJ2-5
size: .
D: .

DNA: TGTGCCACCAGTGATTGGTCGGGGGGGAGCACAGATACGCAGTATTTT
CDR3: CATSDWSGGSTDTQYF
V: TRBV24-1
J: TRBJ2-3
size: once
D: TRBD2

DNA: TGTGCCAGCACGGGCAGGGTTGGAGATACGCAGTATTTT
CDR3: CASTGRVGDTQYF
V: TRBV6-1
J: TRBJ2-3
size: many
D: .

DNA: TGTGCCAGCAGCTCTAGGGAGGGGCCGAGTGAAAAACTGTTTTTT
CDR3: CASSSREGPSEKLFF
V: TRBV7-9
J: TRBJ1-4
size: once
D: .

DNA: TGTGCCAGCACCCGGCGGGTTGACTATGGCTACACCTTC
CDR3: CASTRRVDYGYTF
V: TRBV5-8
J: TRBJ1-2
size: once
D: .

DNA: TGTGCCAGCAGCCTCCGTGCCACCTCCTATAATTCACCCCTCCACTTT
CDR3: CASSLRATSYNSPLHF
V: TRBV7-9
J: TRBJ1-6
size: many
D: .

DNA: TGTGCCAGCCAAGCGGGAGAGGGAGATACGCAGTATTTT
CDR3: CASQAGEGDTQYF
V: TRBV9
J: TRBJ2-3
size: .
D: TRBD2

DNA: TGTGCCACCAGCCCTGCGGCGGGAGCGGCAGATACGCAGTATTTT
CDR3: CATSPAAGAADTQYF
V: TRBV7-3
J: TRBJ2-3
size: .
D: TRBD2

DNA: TGTGCCAGTAGTACCCTCGACAGGGGGCGGCTCTATGGCTACACCTTC
CDR3: CASSTLDRGRLYGYTF
V: TRBV19
J: TRBJ1-2
size: many
D: TRBD1

DNA: TGTGCCAGCAGCCCCGGGGGGGGTGTCGTAGGCAATGAGCAGTTCTTC
CDR3: CASSPGGGVVGNEQFF
V: TRBV9
J: TRBJ2-1
size: many
D: TRBD2

DNA: TGTGCCTGGAGTGTATCGGGGTGGAAAGGCGAGCTGTTTTTT
CDR3: CAWSVSGWKGELFF
V: TRBV30
J: TRBJ2-2
size: many
D: .

DNA: TGTGCCAGCAGTAAAACCCCCAGCGGGAGGGCCTTTGAGACCCAGTACTTC
CDR3: CASSKTPSGRAFETQYF
V: TRBV9
J: TRBJ2-5
size: .
D: TRBD2

DNA: TGTGCCAGCAGCAGGACTAGCGGGAACAACGGTGAGCAGTTCTTC
CDR3: CASSRTSGNNGEQFF
V: TRBV11-2
J: TRBJ2-1
size: many
D: TRBD2

DNA: TGTGCCAGCAGCTCCCTGGCCGGGTACAATGAGCAGTTCTTC
CDR3: CASSSLAGYNEQFF
V: TRBV7-9
J: TRBJ2-1
size: .
D: .

DNA: TGTGCCAGCAGCTTAGGGCCCTGGGGGCGGGGGGATGAAAAACTGTTTTTT
CDR3: CASSLGPWGRGDEKLFF
V: TRBV7-6
J: TRBJ1-4
size: many
D: .

DNA: TGTGCCAGCAGCAACCCCACCGAAAGGTACACTGAAGCTTTCTTT
CDR3: CASSNPTERYTEAFF
V: TRBV5-4
J: TRBJ1-1
size: .
D: .

DNA: TGTGCCAGTAGACTAGCGGGCAGGGATAATTCACCCCTCCACTTT
CDR3: CASRLAGRDNSPLHF
V: TRBV19
J: TRBJ1-6
size: .
D: .

DNA: TGTGCCAGCAGTTTGGGGAGGGCGACTAATGAAAAACTGTTTTTT
CDR3: CASSLGRATNEKLFF
V: TRBV12-3/TRBV12-4
J: TRBJ1-4
size: .
D: .

DNA: TGCAGCGTAGGGACGGGGTCCGGGGCCAACGTCCTGACTTTC
CDR3: CSVGTGSGANVLTF
V: TRBV29-1
J: TRBJ2-6
size: once
D: .

DNA: TGTGCCAGTAGAAGCCTGACAGGGTCTAATTCACCCCTCCACTTT
CDR3: CASRSLTGSNSPLHF
V: TRBV19
J: TRBJ1-6
size: many
D: TRBD1

DNA: TGTGCCAGTAGTTTCCGAAGGGTCGGAGCAGGTAATGAAAAACTGTTTTTT
CDR3: CASSFRRVGAGNEKLFF
V: TRBV19
J: TRBJ1-4
size: many
D: .

DNA: TGTGCCAGCAGTTCCCGGACTAGCGGGAGATTATTCGGAGAGACCCAGTACTTC
CDR3: CASSSRTSGRLFGETQYF
V: TRBV28
J: TRBJ2-5
size: .
D: TRBD2

DNA: TGCAGTGCTAGAGATCGCGGGTCATACACAGATACGCAGTATTTT
CDR3: CSARDRGSYTDTQYF
V: TRBV20-1
J: TRBJ2-3
size: .
D: .

DNA: TGTGCCAGCAGTGAGACAGTCTTGAGCACTGAAGCTCTCTTT
CDR3: CASSETVLSTEALF
V: TRBV6-4
J: TRBJ1-1
size: .
D: .

DNA: TGTGCCAGCAGCCGCAGGGGGGGGTCCAATGAGCAGTTCTTC
CDR3: CASSRRGGSNEQFF
V: TRBV7-3
J: TRBJ2-1
size: many
D: .

DNA: TGTGCCAGCAGTGACCCCCTGAAAACCTACAATGAGCAGTTCTTC
CDR3: CASSDPLKTYNEQFF
V: TRBV25-1
J: TRBJ2-1
size: many
D: .

DNA: TGTGCCAGCAGCCGGGGACTAGAGACCCAGTACTTC
CDR3: CASSRGLETQYF
V: TRBV7-9
J: TRBJ2-5
size: .
D: .

DNA: TGTGCCAGCAGCTTAGATCGAGAGGGACAGAGAGAGACCCAGTACTTC
CDR3: CASSLDREGQRETQYF
V: TRBV7-6
J: TRBJ2-5
size: .
D: TRBD1

DNA: TGTGCCAGCAGTGAAAACCCAAGCTCCTACAATGAGCAGTTCTTC
CDR3: CASSENPSSYNEQFF
V: TRBV2
J: TRBJ2-1
size: many
D: .

DNA: TGTGCCATCAGTGAGAACAGCGGTGATTTCTTT
CDR3: CAISENSGDFF
V: TRBV10-3
J: TRBJ1-1
size: .
D: .

DNA: TGCGCCAGCAGCTTGGGGCAGACTAGCGGGGGGGCCCCCAGAGAGACCCAGTACTTC
CDR3: CASSLGQTSGGAPRETQYF
V: TRBV5-1
J: TRBJ2-5
size: .
D: TRBD2

DNA: TGCAGTGCTAGAGACAGGGTAGGCTCCTACGAGCAGTACTTC
CDR3: CSARDRVGSYEQYF
V: TRBV20-1
J: TRBJ2-7
size: many
D: .

DNA: TGTGCCAGCAGCTCGAGGGGGGTTAATGAGCAGTTCTTC
CDR3: CASSSRGVNEQFF
V: TRBV7-6
J: TRBJ2-1
size: .
D: .

DNA: TGTGCCAGCAGTGCTAGAGAATTGGAAGGGGCCAACGTCCTGACTTTC
CDR3: CASSARELEGANVLTF
V: TRBV25-1
J: TRBJ2-6
size: .
D: .

DNA: TGTGCCAGCTCACCCAACCTAGCAGTCGAGCAGTACTTC
CDR3: CASSPNLAVEQYF
V: TRBV18
J: TRBJ2-7
size: many
D: .

DNA: TGTGCCACCAGTGCTAAGGCGGCTAGCGGGATTAGTAATGAGCAGTTCTTC
CDR3: CATSAKAASGISNEQFF
V: TRBV24-1
J: TRBJ2-1
size: .
D: TRBD2

DNA: TGTGCCAGCAGTCCCCAAAGACGGGATACGAACACTGAAGCTTTC
CDR3: CASSPQRRDTNTEAF
V: TRBV27
J: TRBJ2-6
size: .
D: .

DNA: TGTGCCAACAGCTTGGACAGGGGGCTCCAAGAGACCCAGCACTTC
CDR3: CANSLDRGLQETQHF
V: TRBV7-2
J: TRBJ2-5
size: .
D: TRBD1

DNA: TGCAGTGCGGAACAGCGGAGCTCCTATAATTCACCCCTCCACTTT
CDR3: CSAEQRSSYNSPLHF
V: TRBV20-1
J: TRBJ1-6
size: .
D: .

DNA: TGCGCCAGTGCGGTTAGGTATTCTGGAAACACCATATATTTT
CDR3: CASAVRYSGNTIYF
V: TRBV19
J: TRBJ1-3
size: .
D: .

DNA: TGTGCCAGCTCACCACGGGCAGGCCTATCCTACAATGAGCAGTTCTTC
CDR3: CASSPRAGLSYNEQFF
V: TRBV18
J: TRBJ2-1
size: many
D: .